A single sample is the source of the 14 T cell receptor beta chains below, sequenced in a study of Graves' ophthalmopathy and Graves' hyperthyroidism (dated by TCRdb to the late 2010s). Sequencing relied on an Illumina HiSeq 2000. For repertoire sequencing, TCR beta CDR3 regions were amplified from RNA transcripts. A first-round RT-PCR used HTBI primers with the Qiagen OneStep RT-PCR kit, followed by a second-round multiplex PCR, size selection and purification. In TCRdb, the public reads were trimmed at Q25 with fastp and aligned with MiXCR, with productive beta chains retained. When rows share a CDR3 protein, they turn into one entry using the most common DNA and genes. The sample records about 620,000 distinct CDR3 sequences, approximately 22% of which are singletons. The ten largest clones capture around 6.9% of the sample. Specimen: peripheral blood. The source of these receptors is a woman between 18 and 29 years old with stable Graves' hyperthyroidism. Some clones in this sample may be carry-over from other donors' samples. Donor details come from another sample of the same person, matched by shared clones.

This clonotype was detected many times. The CDR3 DNA is TGCAGTGCTAGAGAGGCGAACACTGAAGCTTTCTTT. Translated, it gives CSAREANTEAFF. The chain couples TRBV20-1 to TRBJ1-1, with D uncertain. Germline V lookup: CDR1 DFQATT, CDR2 SNEGSKA (reference sequence). The germline V and J ends were trimmed by 0 bases and 1 base, with 3 bases remaining between them. This CDR3 contains 12 residues.

This clonotype was counted many times. This CDR3 is CASSVGVWGNQETQYF. As DNA, the CDR3 is TGTGCCAGCAGCGTAGGAGTGTGGGGGAACCAAGAGACCCAGTACTTC. The chain has TRBV9 and TRBJ2-5; the D gene could be TRBD1 or TRBD2 (5 bases each). V lost 0 bases to trimming and J lost 0 bases, with 12 bases between them. The CDR3 length is 16 residues. CDR1 and CDR2 (germline): SGDLS, YYNGEE.

This clonotype was picked up many times. The chain couples TRBV27 to TRBJ2-7, with D perhaps assigned TRBD1 or TRBD2 (7 bases each). The CDR3 has 15 amino acids. Germline CDR1 reads MNHEY; CDR2 reads SMNVEV (reference sequence). V gave up 2 bases and J gave up 1 base, with 12 bases separating them. The CDR3 DNA reads as TGTGCCAGCAGTTTAGTCCAGGGGGGGTCCTACGAGCAGTACTTC. It specifies CASSLVQGGSYEQYF.

The chain employs TRBV12-3 or TRBV12-4 and TRBJ1-5, with 8 bases identical to TRBD1. V was pared by 2 bases and J by 7 bases, with 7 bases of the junction left unmatched. This CDR3 comprises 15 residues. The CDR3 reads CASSLPTGEWQPQHF. The CDR3 nucleotides are TGTGCCAGCAGTTTACCGACAGGGGAGTGGCAGCCCCAGCATTTT.

V and J are TRBV6-1 and TRBJ1-2, with TRBD1 matching 11 bases. V lost 6 bases, J lost 8 bases, and 8 bases stayed unmatched. From germline, CDR1 is MNHNS and CDR2 SASEGT. The CDR3 has 14 residues. CDR3: CASRTGQGDFGYTF. The CDR3 DNA sequence: TGTGCCAGCAGGACGGGACAGGGGGATTTCGGCTACACCTTC.

The genes are TRBV7-9 and TRBJ1-2; no clear D gene. Germline V gives CDR1 SEHNR, CDR2 FQNEAQ (reference sequence). CDR3 length: 14 amino acids. Between the trimmed V and J ends, which lost 0 bases and 3 bases, there was a span of 8 bases. The CDR3 sequence is CASSLAETYYGYTF. DNA of the CDR3: TGTGCCAGCAGCTTAGCGGAAACTTACTATGGCTACACCTTC.

At least ten counts were recorded for this clonotype. The chain carries TRBV11-2 and TRBJ2-7; 13 nucleotides align to TRBD2. The CDR3 covers 14 residues. Germline values: CDR1 SGHAT, CDR2 FQNNGV. V was clipped by 4 bases and J by 6 bases; unmatched bases: 3. The CDR3 spells CASSWGTSGTEQYF. Here the CDR3 DNA reads TGTGCCAGCAGCTGGGGGACTAGCGGGACCGAGCAGTACTTC.

There are a few counts of this clonotype. V gene TRBV20-1 combines with J gene TRBJ2-7, with TRBD2 identical over 10 bases. The germline gives CDR1 DFQATT, CDR2 SNEGSKA (reference sequence). The V gene end was trimmed by 0 bases and the J gene end by 1 base; junction bases not matched to a gene: 15. CDR3 length equals 19 residues. CDR3 DNA: TGCAGTGCTAGAGACGTAAGCGGGAGGGCGGGCGTGGGATCCTACGAGCAGTACTTC. Its translation is CSARDVSGRAGVGSYEQYF.

The rearrangement uses TRBV11-3 and TRBJ1-1; D is possibly TRBD1 (5 bases). This CDR3 has 14 residues. V was pared by 5 bases and J by 3 bases, with 13 bases between. Germline V gives CDR1 SGHNT, CDR2 YENEEA. The CDR3 is CASSPEGLDTEAFF. The CDR3 DNA is TGTGCCAGCAGCCCGGAGGGGTTGGACACTGAAGCTTTCTTT.

Many counts were recorded for this clonotype. V is TRBV5-6 and J is TRBJ2-7; 7 bases align to TRBD1. Germline lookup yields CDR1 SGHDT and CDR2 YYEEEE. Losses at the gene ends were 4 bases for V and 2 bases for J; bases not matched to a gene: 3. CDR3 size: 13 residues. This chain's CDR3 is CASSRGQPYEQYF. The CDR3 DNA follows: TGTGCCAGCAGCAGGGGACAGCCCTACGAGCAGTACTTC. Using reference TRBV5-6 and TRBJ2-7 for the parts outside the CDR3, the full variable domain is DAGVTQSPTHLIKTRGQQVTLRCSPKSGHDTVSWYQQALGQGPQFIFQYYEEEERQRGNFPDRFSGHQFPNYSSELNVNALLLGDSALYLCASSRGQPYEQYFGPGTRLTVT.

This chain connects TRBV30 to TRBJ2-7; 12 bases map to TRBD1. Germline loops: CDR1 GTSNPN, CDR2 SVGIG (reference sequence). CDR3 length: 15 amino acids. V trimming: 4 bases; J trimming: 2 bases; junction bases outside the gene matches: 6. The CDR3 DNA is TGTGCCTGGACCCTGGGGACAGGGGGCCCCTACGAGCAGTACTTC. Translated: CAWTLGTGGPYEQYF.

This clonotype has ten or more counts. The chain links TRBV30 to TRBJ1-1, with D hard to call. V gave up 3 bases and J gave up 4 bases, with 9 bases separating them. This CDR3 is built from 12 residues. Germline CDR1 is GTSNPN and CDR2 is SVGIG (reference sequence). In DNA, the CDR3 is TGTGCCTGGAGGGGATATGGCACTGAAGCTTTCTTT. It yields the protein CAWRGYGTEAFF.

The V call is TRBV9, the J call TRBJ1-5; D is uncertain. The CDR3 runs 13 residues. V dropped 3 bases and J dropped 1 base, with 5 bases sitting between them. Germline assignment: CDR1 SGDLS and CDR2 YYNGEE. The CDR3 nucleotides are TGTGCCAGCAGCGGCTTCAGCAATCAGCCCCAGCATTTT. Its translation is CASSGFSNQPQHF.

V and J are TRBV6-2 or TRBV6-3 and TRBJ1-2; 9 bases map to TRBD1. Losses at the gene ends were 7 bases for V and 6 bases for J; bases not matched to a gene: 12. The CDR3 has 15 amino acids. Per germline, CDR1 MNHEY and CDR2 SVGEGT. CDR3 coding DNA: TGTGCCAGCACGGCCGCCGGGACAGGGATCCATGGCTACACCTTC. As protein: CASTAAGTGIHGYTF.